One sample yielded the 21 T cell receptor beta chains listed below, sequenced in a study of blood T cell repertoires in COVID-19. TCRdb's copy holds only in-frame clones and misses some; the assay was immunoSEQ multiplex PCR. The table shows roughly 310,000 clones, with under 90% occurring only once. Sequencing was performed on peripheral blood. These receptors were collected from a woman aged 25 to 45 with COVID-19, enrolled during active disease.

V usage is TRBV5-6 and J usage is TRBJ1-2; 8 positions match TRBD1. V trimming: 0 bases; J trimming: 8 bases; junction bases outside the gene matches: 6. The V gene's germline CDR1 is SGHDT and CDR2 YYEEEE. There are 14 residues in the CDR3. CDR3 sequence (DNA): TGTGCCAGCAGCTTGGTGGCAGGGGACAGGGGCTACACCTTC. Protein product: CASSLVAGDRGYTF.

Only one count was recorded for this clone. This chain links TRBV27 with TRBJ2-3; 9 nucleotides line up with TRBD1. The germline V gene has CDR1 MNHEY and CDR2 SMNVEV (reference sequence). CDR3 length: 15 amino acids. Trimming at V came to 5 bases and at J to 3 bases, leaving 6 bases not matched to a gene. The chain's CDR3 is CASSPRTGATDTQYF. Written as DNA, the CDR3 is TGTGCCAGCAGTCCCCGGACAGGGGCGACAGATACGCAGTATTTT.

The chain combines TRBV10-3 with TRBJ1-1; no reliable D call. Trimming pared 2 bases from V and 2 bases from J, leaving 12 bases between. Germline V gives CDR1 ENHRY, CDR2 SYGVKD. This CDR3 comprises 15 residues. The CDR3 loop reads CAISEPAGSNTEAFF. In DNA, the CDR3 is TGTGCCATCAGTGAGCCTGCGGGATCTAACACTGAAGCTTTCTTT.

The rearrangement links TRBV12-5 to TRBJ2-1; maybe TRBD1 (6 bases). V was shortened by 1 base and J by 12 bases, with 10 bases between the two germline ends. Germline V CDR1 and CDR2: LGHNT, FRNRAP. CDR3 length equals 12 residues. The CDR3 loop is CASGLERGTQFF. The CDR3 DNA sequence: TGTGCTAGTGGTTTGGAAAGGGGGACGCAGTTCTTC.

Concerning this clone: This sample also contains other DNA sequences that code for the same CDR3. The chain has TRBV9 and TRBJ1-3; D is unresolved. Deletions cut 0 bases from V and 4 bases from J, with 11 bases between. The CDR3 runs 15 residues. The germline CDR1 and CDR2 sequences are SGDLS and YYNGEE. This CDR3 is CASSVEAGTGNTIYF. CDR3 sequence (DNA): TGTGCCAGCAGCGTAGAGGCAGGAACGGGAAACACCATATATTTT.

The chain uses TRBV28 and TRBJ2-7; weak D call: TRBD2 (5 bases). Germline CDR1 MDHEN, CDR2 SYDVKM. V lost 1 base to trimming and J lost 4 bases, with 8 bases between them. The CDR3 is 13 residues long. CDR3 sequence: CASSLLRAYEQYF. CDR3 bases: TGTGCCAGCAGTTTATTGCGGGCGTACGAGCAGTACTTC.

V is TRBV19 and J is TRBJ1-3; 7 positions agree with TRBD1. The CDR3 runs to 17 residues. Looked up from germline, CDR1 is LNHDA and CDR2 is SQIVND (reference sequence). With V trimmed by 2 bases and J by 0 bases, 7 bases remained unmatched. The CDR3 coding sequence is TGTGCCAGTAGTATACCGGGACAGCCAGACTCTGGAAACACCATATATTTT. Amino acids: CASSIPGQPDSGNTIYF.

The DNA of the CDR3 is TGTGCCAGCAGTTCAAATCTGACTCCGGAGCAGTTCTTC. Residues: CASSSNLTPEQFF. The J gene is TRBJ2-1, the V gene TRBV27; D gene uncertain. V shed 4 bases and J shed 10 bases, with 14 bases lying between them. Germline assignment: CDR1 MNHEY and CDR2 SMNVEV (reference sequence). This CDR3 region has 13 residues.

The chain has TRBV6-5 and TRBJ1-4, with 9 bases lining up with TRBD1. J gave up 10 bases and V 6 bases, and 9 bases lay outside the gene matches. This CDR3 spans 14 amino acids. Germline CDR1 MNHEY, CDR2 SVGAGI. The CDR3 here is CASSPQGQGGKLFF. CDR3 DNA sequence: TGTGCCAGCAGCCCCCAGGGACAGGGCGGAAAACTGTTTTTT.

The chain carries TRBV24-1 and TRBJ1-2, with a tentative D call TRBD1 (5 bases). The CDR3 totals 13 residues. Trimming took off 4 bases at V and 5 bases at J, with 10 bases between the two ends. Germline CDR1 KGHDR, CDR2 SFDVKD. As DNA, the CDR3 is TGTGCCACCAGTGAGTGGGACTTGTATGGCTACACCTTC. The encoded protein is CATSEWDLYGYTF.

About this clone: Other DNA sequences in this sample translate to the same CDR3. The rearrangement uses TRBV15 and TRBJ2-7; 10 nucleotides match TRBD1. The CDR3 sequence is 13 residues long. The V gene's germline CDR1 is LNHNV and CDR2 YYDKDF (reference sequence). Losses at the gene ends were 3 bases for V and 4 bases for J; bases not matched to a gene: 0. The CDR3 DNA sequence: TGTGCCACCAGCAGGGACAGGGGGTACGAGCAGTACTTC. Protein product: CATSRDRGYEQYF. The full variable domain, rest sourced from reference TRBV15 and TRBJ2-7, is DAMVIQNPRYQVTQFGKPVTLSCSQTLNHNVMYWYQQKSSQAPKLLFHYYDKDFNNEADTPDNFQSRRPNTSFCFLDIRSPGLGDTAMYLCATSRDRGYEQYFGPGTRLTVT.

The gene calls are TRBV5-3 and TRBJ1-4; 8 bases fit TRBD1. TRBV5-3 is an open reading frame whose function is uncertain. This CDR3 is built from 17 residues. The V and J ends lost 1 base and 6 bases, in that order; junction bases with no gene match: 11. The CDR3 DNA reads TGTGCCAGAAGCTTGCGTGGGACAGGACATACCCATGAAAAACTGTTTTTT. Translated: CARSLRGTGHTHEKLFF.

CDR3 sequence: CASLEAGGYGYTF. The CDR3 DNA reads as TGCGCCAGCTTGGAGGCAGGGGGCTATGGCTACACCTTC. This chain links TRBV5-1 with TRBJ1-2, with 7 bases aligning to TRBD1. This CDR3 is built from 13 residues. V trimming: 7 bases; J trimming: 4 bases; junction bases outside the gene matches: 7. Looked up from germline, CDR1 is SGHRS and CDR2 is YFSETQ.

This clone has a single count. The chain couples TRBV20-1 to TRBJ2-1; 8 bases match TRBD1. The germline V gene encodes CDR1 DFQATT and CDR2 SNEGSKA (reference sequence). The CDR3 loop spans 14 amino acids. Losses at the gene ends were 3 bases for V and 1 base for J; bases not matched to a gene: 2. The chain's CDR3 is CSASGTGSYNEQFF. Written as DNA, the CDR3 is TGCAGTGCTAGTGGGACAGGATCCTACAATGAGCAGTTCTTC.

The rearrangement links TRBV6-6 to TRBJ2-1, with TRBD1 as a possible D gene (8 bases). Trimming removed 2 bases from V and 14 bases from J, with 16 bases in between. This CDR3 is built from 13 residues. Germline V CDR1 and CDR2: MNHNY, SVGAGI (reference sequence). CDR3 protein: CASSYETGGREFF. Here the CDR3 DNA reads TGTGCCAGCAGTTACGAAACAGGGGGGAGGGAGTTCTTC.

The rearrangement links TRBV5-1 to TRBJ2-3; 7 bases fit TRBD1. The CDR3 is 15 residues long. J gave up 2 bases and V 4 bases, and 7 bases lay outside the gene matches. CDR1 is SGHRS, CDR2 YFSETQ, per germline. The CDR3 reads CASSELGQHTDTQYF. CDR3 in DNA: TGCGCCAGCAGCGAACTGGGACAGCACACAGATACGCAGTATTTT.

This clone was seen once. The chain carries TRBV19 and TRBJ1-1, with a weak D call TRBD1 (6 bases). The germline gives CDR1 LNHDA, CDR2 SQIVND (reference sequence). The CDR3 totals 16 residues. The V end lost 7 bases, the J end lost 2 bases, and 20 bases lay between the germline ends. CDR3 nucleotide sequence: TGTGCCAGTACCACTCCCCGGGACACCCTTAACACTGAAGCTTTCTTT. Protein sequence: CASTTPRDTLNTEAFF.

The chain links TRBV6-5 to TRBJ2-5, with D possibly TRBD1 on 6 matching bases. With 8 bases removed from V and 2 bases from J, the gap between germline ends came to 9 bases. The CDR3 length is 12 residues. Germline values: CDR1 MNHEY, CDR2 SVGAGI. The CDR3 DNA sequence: TGTGCCAGCGGAACAGGGCAAGAGACCCAGTACTTC. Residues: CASGTGQETQYF.

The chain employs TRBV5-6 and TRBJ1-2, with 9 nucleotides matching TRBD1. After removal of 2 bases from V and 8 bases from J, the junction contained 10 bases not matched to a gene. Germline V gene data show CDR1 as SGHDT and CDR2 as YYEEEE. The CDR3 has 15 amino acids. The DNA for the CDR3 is TGTGCCAGCAGCTTCTTTTTAGGGACAGGGTTGGGCTACACCTTC. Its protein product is CASSFFLGTGLGYTF.

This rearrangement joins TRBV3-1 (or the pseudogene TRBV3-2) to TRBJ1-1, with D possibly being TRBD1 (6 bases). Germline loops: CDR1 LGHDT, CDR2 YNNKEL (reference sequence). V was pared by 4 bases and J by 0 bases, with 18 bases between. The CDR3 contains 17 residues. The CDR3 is CASSPVPGQSMNTEAFF. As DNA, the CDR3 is TGTGCCAGCAGCCCCGTACCCGGACAGTCCATGAACACTGAAGCTTTCTTT.

The CDR3 reads CASTGSGRLGAYEQYF. The CDR3 DNA is TGTGCCAGCACGGGTAGCGGGAGACTAGGGGCCTACGAGCAGTACTTC. The rearrangement links TRBV27 to TRBJ2-7; TRBD2 aligns across 9 bases. J lost 2 bases, V lost 7 bases, and 12 bases had no gene match. CDR3 size: 16 residues. Germline values: CDR1 MNHEY, CDR2 SMNVEV (reference sequence).